This T cell receptor (beta chain) was documented in a study of chemoradiotherapy in HPV16-positive cancers. General study findings and limits: For HPV16-positive patients, expanding HPV-responsive T cells associated with longer recurrence-free survival. Only two HPV16-positive patients supplied the functional HPV-specificity definition.

Comments on this clone: What it binds is unknown.

V dropped 5 bases and J dropped 5 bases, with 10 bases sitting between them. The CDR3 totals 13 residues. Germline V gene sequence: CDR1 MNHEY, CDR2 SMNVEV (reference sequence). Sequencing was performed with immunoSEQ multiplex PCR; in TCRdb, only in-frame clones are kept and a portion is missing. The repertoire consists of under 35,000 clones, with approximately 93% occurring once and the leading ten covering 15% to 20%. The chain combines TRBV27 with TRBJ1-5; no clear D gene. This specimen was blood, taken from a patient who underwent chemoradiotherapy. The TCR was taken from a human donor with HPV-associated anogenital cancer. CDR3 in amino acids: CASSPLMDQPQHF. CDR3 DNA: TGTGCCAGCAGTCCCCTGATGGATCAGCCCCAGCATTTT.